The sequence of this TCR beta chain was determined in a study of cytomegalovirus exposure and HLA in healthy donors. Broader study findings: At a 0.05 false discovery rate, a later analysis found some 18,000 TCR beta sequences to be associated with HLA alleles.

The study ran its PCR with 60 Vbeta and 13 Jbeta primers. Measured with immunoSEQ multiplex PCR; TCRdb has only the in-frame clones, and not every one. In total, the table holds around 75,000 clones. Details on this clone: Its cognate antigen is unknown.

The CDR3 is 13 residues long. Germline-derived CDR1 and CDR2 are LNHNV and YYDKDF (reference sequence). V gave up 3 bases and J gave up 11 bases, with 16 bases separating them. This sequence joins TRBV15 and TRBJ1-1, with D perhaps TRBD1 (6 bases). This clonotype was sampled from a boy younger than 18 in good health and CMV-seronegative. Specimen: PBMCs. The chain's CDR3 is CATSSRAGTTAFF. The CDR3 nucleotides are TGTGCCACCAGCAGCAGAGCCGGGACAACGGCTTTCTTT.